This TCR beta chain originates from a study of CD8+ T cells in alopecia areata listed by TCRdb under 2018. About the investigation overall: Treated patients were enrolled in an open-label pilot trial of oral tofacitinib, 5 to 10 mg twice daily, for moderate-to-severe alopecia areata. Human TCRbeta sequencing covered scalp tissue and sorted CD4+ and CD8+ peripheral blood T cells from patchy and totalis/universalis alopecia areata patients and healthy controls. Clonality in the scalp was compared among normal scalp (n=4), patchy alopecia areata scalp (n=8), and alopecia totalis/universalis scalp (n=8). High-throughput TCRbeta sequencing was used to examine T cell clonal expansion in alopecia areata in both the C3H/HeJ mouse model and human patients. Patients stayed on tofacitinib for 6 to 18 months and then had 6 months of follow-up off drug so that delayed response and recurrence could be assessed. In treated patients, disease severity was measured using the SALT score, which gives the percentage of scalp surface area affected. Tofacitinib-treated patients had biopsies at baseline and at 4 and 24 weeks of treatment, with a later scalp biopsy in several patients. immunoSEQ multiplex PCR using 35 Vbeta forward primers and 13 Jbeta reverse primers was used to amplify TCRbeta CDR3 regions. The RNA source kit depended on sample type: the PAXgene miRNA kit for fixed scalp, the miRNeasy kit for PBMCs, and the RNeasy kit for mouse skin. Study-wide findings and limitations: Many expanded lesional clones persisted in scalp and blood during tofacitinib treatment, which may partly explain relapse after stopping treatment. TCR sequences shared between patients were less clear than in mice, possibly partly because of HLA diversity in the patient population. Scalp TCR repertoire analysis is complicated because resident alphabeta T cells in normal human skin are also sequenced, whereas mouse skin is dominated by gammadelta T cells. Because the treated cohort was small and included a single nonresponder, larger studies are needed to assess links between baseline CD8+ expansion and response. Tofacitinib significantly lowered scalp clonality and the number of expanded CD8+ clones among the top 100 scalp clones. Lesional scalp, especially in alopecia totalis/universalis, showed higher clonality and more expanded CD8+ clones than normal scalp, suggesting antigenic drive.

In this sample, this clone turned up a few times. Which antigen it targets is not known. No base-level quality is on record; no much larger clone is a single base apart. The time point label, read with the paper, signifies: around 29 days on oral tofacitinib. The treatment or condition label of this sample denotes: oral pan-JAK inhibitor, 5-10 mg twice daily. From alopecia areata patients, peripheral blood was collected along with lesional scalp punch biopsies. PBMCs were separated by density centrifugation and stained for CD3, CD4 and CD8, after which CD4+ and CD8+ T cells were sorted on a FACSAria. The library was made by the immunoSEQ multiplex PCR assay. RNA was extracted from all samples and reverse transcribed into cDNA, which served as template for TCR sequencing. SuperScript III was used to make first-strand cDNA, primed with a 2:1 mix of oligo-dT and random hexamers. Amplification bias was assessed with a synthetic immune receptor repertoire, and residual bias was removed computationally. The published analysis was carried out like this. Raw reads were preprocessed to remove errors, and CDR3 was defined according to IMGT conventions as the region from the conserved cysteine to phenylalanine. Clonality was computed as 1 minus the Shannon entropy, with the entropy normalized by log2 of the number of productive unique TCRs. Whether each scalp clone was CD4 or CD8 was inferred by checking scalp TCRbeta sequences against the CD4 and CD8 repertoires from sorted blood. The clones in this table, taken by TCRdb from immuneACCESS, are in-frame only. Not every clone is retained; where verified, under half of the shortfall comes from an unresolved V gene, and the cause of the rest is unknown. V, J and clone size are taken as reported in that table, and D and trimming were inferred from the DNA itself. Here the sample has fewer than 100,000 clones; 60% to 65% occur a single time. Less than 20% of the sample rests with the top ten.

The CDR3 starts with the cysteine, ends with the phenylalanine, and has 11 residues. Just the 33-base CDR3 DNA is kept, in frame starting at base 1. Reading the germline V gene (reference sequence) gives CDR1 MNHEY and CDR2 SMNVEV. V has 4 bases trimmed and J has 12 bases trimmed; junction bases matching no gene number 5. Here the chain combines TRBV27 and TRBJ1-1, and TRBD1 matches 7 of the central bases. The sample in question was CD8+ T cells sorted from blood, obtained at week 4, from a patient treated with tofacitinib. The clonotype was recovered from a human donor with alopecia areata. This receptor carries the CDR3 CASSSGQAPFF. Here is the DNA: TGTGCCAGCAGTTCAGGACAGGCCCCTTTCTTT.